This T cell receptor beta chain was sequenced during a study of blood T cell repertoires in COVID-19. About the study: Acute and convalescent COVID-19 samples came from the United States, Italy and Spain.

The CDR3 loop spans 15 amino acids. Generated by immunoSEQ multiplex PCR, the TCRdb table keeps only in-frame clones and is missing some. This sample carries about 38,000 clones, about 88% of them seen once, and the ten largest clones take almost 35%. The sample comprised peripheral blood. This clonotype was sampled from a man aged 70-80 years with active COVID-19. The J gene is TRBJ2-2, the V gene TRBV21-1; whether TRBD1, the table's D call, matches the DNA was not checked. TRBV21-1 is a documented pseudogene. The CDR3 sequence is CASILDRGNTGELFF. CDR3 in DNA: TGTGCCAGCATCCTCGACAGGGGGAACACCGGGGAGCTGTTTTTT.